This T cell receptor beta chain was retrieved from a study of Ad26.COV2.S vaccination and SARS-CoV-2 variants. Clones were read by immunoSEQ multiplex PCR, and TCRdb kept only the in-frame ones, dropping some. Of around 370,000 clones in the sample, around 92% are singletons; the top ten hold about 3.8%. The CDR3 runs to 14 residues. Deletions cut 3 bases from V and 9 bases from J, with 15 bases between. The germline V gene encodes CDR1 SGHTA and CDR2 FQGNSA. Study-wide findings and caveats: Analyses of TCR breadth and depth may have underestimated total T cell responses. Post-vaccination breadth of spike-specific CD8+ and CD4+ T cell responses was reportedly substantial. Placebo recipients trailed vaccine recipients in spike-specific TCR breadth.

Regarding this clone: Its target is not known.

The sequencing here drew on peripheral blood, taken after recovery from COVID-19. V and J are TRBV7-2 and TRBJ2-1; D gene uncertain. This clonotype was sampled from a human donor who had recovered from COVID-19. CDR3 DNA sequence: TGTGCCAGCAGCTTCCCCCGATCGGGCGGTGAGCAGTTCTTC. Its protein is CASSFPRSGGEQFF.